This note documents a single TCR beta chain sequence. A read error may produce the germline difference seen at one junction end. This entry is derived from a study of blood T cell repertoires in COVID-19. The CDR3 is made up of 12 amino acids. Germline CDR1 and CDR2: SGHDN and FVKESK. Some clones are missing from TCRdb's copy, which holds only in-frame ones; the method was immunoSEQ multiplex PCR. The sample has about 100,000 clones; 80% are singletons. V gene TRBV14 combines with J gene TRBJ1-2; 7 nucleotides align to TRBD1. The material sequenced was peripheral blood. The receptor was isolated from a woman between 65 and 79 years old with acute or convalescent COVID-19. The CDR3 spells CASSQGNQGEQF. CDR3 coding DNA: TGTGCCAGCAGCCAGGGAAACCAGGGGGAACAGTTC. The full variable domain, with the rest looked up from reference TRBV14 and TRBJ1-2, is EAGVTQFPSHSVIEKGQTVTLRCDPISGHDNLYWYRRVMGKEIKFLLHFVKESKQDESGMPNNRFLAERTGGTYSTLKVQPAELEDSGVYFCASSQGNQGEQFGSGTRLTVV.